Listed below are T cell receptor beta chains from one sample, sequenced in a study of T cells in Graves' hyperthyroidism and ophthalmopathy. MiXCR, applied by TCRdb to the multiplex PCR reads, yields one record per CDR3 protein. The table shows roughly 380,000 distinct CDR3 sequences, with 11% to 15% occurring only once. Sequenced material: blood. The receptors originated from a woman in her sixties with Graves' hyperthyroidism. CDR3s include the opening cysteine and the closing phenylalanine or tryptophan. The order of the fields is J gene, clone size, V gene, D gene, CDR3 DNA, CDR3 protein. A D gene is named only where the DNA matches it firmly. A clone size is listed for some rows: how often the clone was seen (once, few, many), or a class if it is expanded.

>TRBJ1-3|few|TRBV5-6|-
TGTGCCAGCAGCTTGTGGCAGGCTGGAAACACCATATATTTT
CASSLWQAGNTIYF
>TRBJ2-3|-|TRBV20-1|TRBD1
TGCAGTACCAACAGGGGAAGTTTTAGCACAGATACGCAGTATTTT
CSTNRGSFSTDTQYF
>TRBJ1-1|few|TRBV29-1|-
TGCAGCGTTGATGGGGTTCCAAGCGCTGAAGCTTTCTTT
CSVDGVPSAEAFF
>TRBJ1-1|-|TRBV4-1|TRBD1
TGCGCCAGCAGCCAAGAAGACAGGGCGAACACTGAAGCTTTCTTT
CASSQEDRANTEAFF
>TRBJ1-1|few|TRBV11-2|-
TGTGCCAGCAGCTACGCGTTTGGGGGTGAAGCTTTCTTT
CASSYAFGGEAFF
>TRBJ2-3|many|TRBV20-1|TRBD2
TGCAGTGCTGGTCGTAGCCGTGCCCCGGGGGGGGGGCAGTATTTT
CSAGRSRAPGGGQYF
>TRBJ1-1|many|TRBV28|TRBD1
TGTGCCAGCAGTTTATTGGACAGGGCGAACACTGAAGCTTTCTTT
CASSLLDRANTEAFF
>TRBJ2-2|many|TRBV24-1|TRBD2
TGTGCCACCAGCGGGACTAGCGGGAGAGAGAACACCGGGGAGCTGTTTTTT
CATSGTSGRENTGELFF
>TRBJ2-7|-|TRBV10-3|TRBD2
TGTGCCATCAGGAAAGATCGACTAGCGGGATGGGAACACTACGAGCAGTACTTC
CAIRKDRLAGWEHYEQYF
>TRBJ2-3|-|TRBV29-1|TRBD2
TGCAGCGCCCGCCCTACAGGGACTAGCGGGAGGACTAGCACAGATACGCAGTATTTT
CSARPTGTSGRTSTDTQYF
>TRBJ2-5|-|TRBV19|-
TGTGCCAGTAGTTCCCAGCGGCAAGAGACCCAGTACTTC
CASSSQRQETQYF
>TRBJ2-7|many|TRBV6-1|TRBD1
TGTGCCAGCAGTCCTGGACAGGGGCGTATGAGGTGGCAGTACTTC
CASSPGQGRMRWQYF
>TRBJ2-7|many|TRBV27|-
TGTGCCAGCAGTTTAAACAGAGGCTCCTACGAGCAGTACTTC
CASSLNRGSYEQYF
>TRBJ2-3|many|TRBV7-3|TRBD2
TGTGCCAGCAGCCCCGGGGAGCGGGAGACCGATACGCAGTATTTT
CASSPGERETDTQYF
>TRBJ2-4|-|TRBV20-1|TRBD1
TGCAGTGCGGCCGGGACAGGGGAAAACATTCAGTACTTC
CSAAGTGENIQYF
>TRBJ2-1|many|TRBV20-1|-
TGCAGTGCTAGGCAGAGCGGGTCCTACAATGAGCAGTTCTTC
CSARQSGSYNEQFF
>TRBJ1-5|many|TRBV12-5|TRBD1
TGTGCTAGTGGTTTGGGACAGGGGTTGAATCAGCCCCAGCATTTT
CASGLGQGLNQPQHF
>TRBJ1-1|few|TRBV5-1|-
TGCGCCAGCAGGGAAGGCGGATCGAACACTGAAGCTTTCTTT
CASREGGSNTEAFF
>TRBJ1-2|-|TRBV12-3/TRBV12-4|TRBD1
TGTGCCAGCAGTTTTGGGACAGGGGGCTACGGCTATGGCTACACCTTC
CASSFGTGGYGYGYTF
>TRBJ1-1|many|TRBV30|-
TGTGCCTGGAGGGTTGGGATGAACACTGAAGCTTTCTTT
CAWRVGMNTEAFF
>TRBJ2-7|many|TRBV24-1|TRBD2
TGTGCCACCAGTGACGCTAGCGGGAGGTGGTACGAGCAGTACTTC
CATSDASGRWYEQYF
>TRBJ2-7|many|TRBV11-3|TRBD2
TGTGCCAGCAGCTCCATGACTAGCGCGTACGAGCAGTACTTC
CASSSMTSAYEQYF
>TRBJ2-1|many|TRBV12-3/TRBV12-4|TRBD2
TGTGCCAGCAGTCGCCGGGTAGCGGGAGGTTTCAATGAGCAGTTCTTC
CASSRRVAGGFNEQFF
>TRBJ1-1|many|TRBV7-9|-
TGTGCCAGCAGCTTAGCTCCGGGTAACGACGCTGAAGCTTTCTTT
CASSLAPGNDAEAFF
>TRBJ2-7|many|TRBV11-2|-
TGTGCCAGCAGCTTGGGACCGAGTATATCCTACGAGCAGTACTTC
CASSLGPSISYEQYF
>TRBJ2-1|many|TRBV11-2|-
TGTGCCAGCAGTTGGGACGGCGGCTCCTACAATGAGCAGTTCTTC
CASSWDGGSYNEQFF
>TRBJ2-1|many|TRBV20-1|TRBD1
TGCAGTGCTAGAGGATGGACAGGGGGCGGGGATGAGCAGTTCTTC
CSARGWTGGGDEQFF
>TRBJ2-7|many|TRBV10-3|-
TGTGCCATCGGAAAGACAGAGGGCTACGAGCAGTACTTC
CAIGKTEGYEQYF
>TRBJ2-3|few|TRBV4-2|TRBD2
TGTGCCAGCAGCCAAGGAATCGGAAGCGGGGCTGGAGATACGCAGTATTTT
CASSQGIGSGAGDTQYF
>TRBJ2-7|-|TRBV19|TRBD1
TGTGCCAGTAGTCCCCGGGACAGGGCATTCGAGCAGTACTTC
CASSPRDRAFEQYF
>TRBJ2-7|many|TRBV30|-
TGTGCCTGGAGGGAATCAGGGAAGTACGAGCAGTACTTC
CAWRESGKYEQYF